These T cell receptor beta chains were read from a single sample in a study of blood T cell repertoires in COVID-19. TCRdb's table, derived via immunoSEQ multiplex PCR, lists solely in-frame clones and lacks some. The table includes approximately 260,000 clones, roughly 88% detected once. The sample taken for sequencing was PBMCs or T cells enriched from blood (not recorded which). These TCRs come from a woman in her forties with acute COVID-19. Both conserved end residues are part of each CDR3. A D gene is named only where the DNA matches it firmly. A clone size is listed for some rows: how often the clone was seen (once, few, many), or a class if it is expanded.

TRBJ2-2 | . | . | TRBV5-6 | TGTGCCAGCAGCTTCGGTAACACCGGGGAGCTGTTTTTT | CASSFGNTGELFF
TRBJ1-2 | . | . | TRBV19 | TGTGCCAGTAGTATAATCGGCAGGGAGGGGGATGGCTACACCTTC | CASSIIGREGDGYTF
TRBJ2-1 | . | few | TRBV6-2/TRBV6-3 | TGTGCCAGCAGTTACGGTACCCGCGGCGACTACAATGAGCAGTTCTTC | CASSYGTRGDYNEQFF
TRBJ1-5 | . | . | TRBV9 | TGTGCCAGCAGCACACAGGGAGACAATCAGCCCCAGCATTTT | CASSTQGDNQPQHF
TRBJ1-4 | . | . | TRBV27 | TGTGCCAGCAGTTTATCACAGTCCCGAATGGAAAAACTGTTTTTT | CASSLSQSRMEKLFF
TRBJ1-4 | . | . | TRBV4-1 | TGCGCCAGCAGAGGGGCCGTTGAAAAACTGTTTTTT | CASRGAVEKLFF
TRBJ2-3 | TRBD2 | . | TRBV5-1 | TGCGCCAGCAGCTTGATCCCTAGCGGGAGGGATCTCCCAGATACGCAGTATTTT | CASSLIPSGRDLPDTQYF
TRBJ1-4 | . | . | TRBV16 | TGTGCCAGCAGCCAATTCGGGGCAACTAATGAAAAACTGTTTTTT | CASSQFGATNEKLFF
TRBJ2-3 | . | . | TRBV5-1 | TGCGCCAGCAGCTTGATAGTCTCTAGCACAGATACGCAGTATTTT | CASSLIVSSTDTQYF
TRBJ2-1 | . | . | TRBV20-1 | TGCAGTGCTCGGGAGTACAATGAGCAGTTCTTC | CSAREYNEQFF
TRBJ2-2 | . | . | TRBV19 | TGTGCCAGTAGTGGGGCAGGGCCCGGGGAGCTGTTTTTT | CASSGAGPGELFF
TRBJ1-2 | TRBD1 | . | TRBV2 | TGTGCCAGCAGAGGGCTGACAGGGGGCGGTGGCTACACCTTC | CASRGLTGGGGYTF
TRBJ2-6 | . | . | TRBV5-1 | TGCGCCAGCAGCTTAACAGGGATCCTCTCTGGGGCCAACGTCCTGACTTTC | CASSLTGILSGANVLTF
TRBJ1-3 | . | . | TRBV6-1 | TGTGCCAGCAGTGACCATCTAGTCGGAAACACCATATATTTT | CASSDHLVGNTIYF
TRBJ2-5 | TRBD2 | . | TRBV11-2 | TGTGCCAGCAGCTTAGAGGCAGCGGGATGGGAGACCCAGTACTTC | CASSLEAAGWETQYF
TRBJ2-2 | . | . | TRBV11-1 | TGTGCCAGCAGCCTACAGGGTTCGGTCGGGGAGCTGTTTTTT | CASSLQGSVGELFF
TRBJ2-1 | TRBD2 | . | TRBV19 | TGTGCCAGTAGTATAATTGGAGCGGGAGTCTACAATGAGCAGTTCTTC | CASSIIGAGVYNEQFF
TRBJ1-4 | TRBD1 | . | TRBV27 | TGTGCCAGCAGTTCCCGGGACAGGTCGTCCCCAACTAATGAAAAACTGTTTTTT | CASSSRDRSSPTNEKLFF
TRBJ1-2 | . | . | TRBV7-9 | TGTGCCAGCAGCTCCCTAGGAGGGGCAGCGTCCTATGGCTACACCTTC | CASSSLGGAASYGYTF
TRBJ1-4 | TRBD1 | few | TRBV11-2 | TGTGCCAGCAGCTTAGGTGGACAGGGTGGCAATGAAAAACTGTTTTTT | CASSLGGQGGNEKLFF
TRBJ1-4 | . | . | TRBV6-6 | TGTGCCAGCAGCCACAGGGAATCTAATGAAAAACTGTTTTTT | CASSHRESNEKLFF
TRBJ2-4 | TRBD1 | . | TRBV5-1 | TGCGCCAGCACCTCCTACAGGGGTCGGGTCAAAAACATTCAGTACTTC | CASTSYRGRVKNIQYF
TRBJ2-7 | TRBD1 | . | TRBV5-4 | TGTGCCAGCAGCAAGGACAGGGGGCTCGACGAGCAGTACTTC | CASSKDRGLDEQYF
TRBJ2-4 | TRBD2 | . | TRBV29-1 | TGCAGCGTTGCAGCGGGAGGAGGCTTCGGCATTCAGTACTTC | CSVAAGGGFGIQYF
TRBJ1-5 | . | . | TRBV2 | TGTGCCAGCAGTGAACGGCAGGGCTCTGATCAGCCCCAGCATTTT | CASSERQGSDQPQHF
TRBJ2-5 | TRBD1 | . | TRBV29-1 | TGCAGCGTTGAAACACAACGACGAGGGACAGGGAACGATAAAGAGACCCAGTACTTC | CSVETQRRGTGNDKETQYF
TRBJ2-1 | . | few | TRBV5-1 | TGCGCCAGCAGTTGGGGGACTGACAATGAGCAGTTCTTC | CASSWGTDNEQFF
TRBJ1-1 | . | . | TRBV11-2 | TGTGCCAGCAGCTTATCAGAGGACACTGAAGCTTTCTTT | CASSLSEDTEAFF
TRBJ1-1 | . | . | TRBV18 | TGTGCCAGCTCACTTCTAGGGTCCGAGGGCACTGAAGCTTTCTTT | CASSLLGSEGTEAFF
TRBJ2-2 | TRBD1 | . | TRBV3-1/TRBV3-2 | TGTGCCAGCAGCCAAGCAGGGACAGGGTACACCGGGGAGCTGTTTTTT | CASSQAGTGYTGELFF
TRBJ2-1 | TRBD2 | . | TRBV10-3 | TGTGCCATCAGTGTCGCGGGGGATTACAATGAGCAGTTCTTC | CAISVAGDYNEQFF
TRBJ2-1 | . | . | TRBV9 | TGTGCCAGCAGCGTCCGGGACTTCGGCTACAATGAGCAGTTCTTC | CASSVRDFGYNEQFF
TRBJ2-2 | TRBD2 | . | TRBV6-5 | TGTGCCAGCAGTAGACTAGCGGGAGATACCGGGGAGCTGTTTTTT | CASSRLAGDTGELFF
TRBJ1-2 | . | few | TRBV2 | TGTGCCAGCAGTGAAGGGAGTTACTATGGCTACACCTTC | CASSEGSYYGYTF
TRBJ1-1 | TRBD1 | . | TRBV10-3 | TGTGCCATCAGTGAGTCCGGTGGGACAGGGGGTAACACTGAAGCTTTCTTT | CAISESGGTGGNTEAFF
TRBJ2-5 | . | once | TRBV21-1 | TGTGCCAGCAGCAAACTCGGACTAGCGGGAGGGCCGCTCCCCGGGATAAAAGAGACCCAGTACTTC | CASSKLGLAGGPLPGIKETQYF
TRBJ1-1 | . | . | TRBV5-1 | TGCGCCAGCAGCTTGGGTGGCGGGTTCACTGAAGCTTTCTTT | CASSLGGGFTEAFF
TRBJ2-5 | . | . | TRBV1 | TGCACCAGCAGCCCCTGCCCCCCCGCTAGCGGGAGAATCGGATTTCAAGAGACCCAGTACTTC | CTSSPCPPASGRIGFQETQYF
TRBJ2-6 | TRBD1 | . | TRBV29-1 | TGCAGCGTTGAAGTTCGACAGGGGGCGACTGGGGCCAACGTCCTGACTTTC | CSVEVRQGATGANVLTF
TRBJ2-1 | . | . | TRBV5-1 | TGCGCCAGCAGCTTGCGTGCGGAATACAATGAGCAGTTCTTC | CASSLRAEYNEQFF
TRBJ1-2 | TRBD1 | . | TRBV24-1 | TGTGCCACCAGCGACCCGGGACAGGGAAACTATGGCTACACCTTC | CATSDPGQGNYGYTF
TRBJ2-7 | . | . | TRBV2 | TGTGCCAGCAGTGACTGGACAGCCCCCTACGAGCAGTACTTC | CASSDWTAPYEQYF
TRBJ2-4 | . | . | TRBV4-1 | TGCGCCAGCAGCCAAGATTATCTAGCCAAAAACATTCAGTACTTC | CASSQDYLAKNIQYF
TRBJ2-1 | TRBD1 | . | TRBV6-5 | TGTGCCAGCAGGGCCGGGACAGGGGTTGTGAATGAGCAGTTCTTC | CASRAGTGVVNEQFF
TRBJ2-3 | . | . | TRBV28 | TGTGCCAGCAGCTTCACAGATACGCAGTATTTT | CASSFTDTQYF
TRBJ2-3 | TRBD2 | . | TRBV7-2 | TGTGCCAGCAGCCCTAGGCCCCAGCGGGAGAGTTTGGCAGATACGCAGTATTTT | CASSPRPQRESLADTQYF
TRBJ2-1 | TRBD2 | once | TRBV4-2 | TGTGCCAGCAGCCAAGCAGCGGGGGGAGGAGACAATGAGCAGTTCTTC | CASSQAAGGGDNEQFF
TRBJ2-2 | . | once | TRBV6-5 | TGTGCCAGCAGGATCTCAGGCGCGAACACCGGGGAGCTGTTTTTT | CASRISGANTGELFF
TRBJ1-1 | . | . | TRBV12-3/TRBV12-4 | TGTGCCAGCGGTCACTTCACGAACACTGAAGCTTTCTTT | CASGHFTNTEAFF
TRBJ2-1 | TRBD1 | . | TRBV2 | TGTGCCAGCAGGGCAAGCGGGACAGGGGTGGATGAGCAGTTCTTC | CASRASGTGVDEQFF
TRBJ2-3 | . | . | TRBV5-1 | TGCGCCAGCAGCTTGGGACAGTACACAGATACGCAGTATTTT | CASSLGQYTDTQYF
TRBJ2-7 | TRBD2 | . | TRBV5-1 | TGCGCCAGCAGCCCGGCGGGGGGCGACCGCTCCTACGAGCAGTACTTC | CASSPAGGDRSYEQYF
TRBJ2-5 | . | . | TRBV5-1 | TGCGCCAGCAGCTTGGCGGGTGCTCAAGAGACCCAGTACTTC | CASSLAGAQETQYF
TRBJ2-7 | TRBD2 | . | TRBV7-9 | TGTGCCAGCAGCCCTTCTAGCGGACTCTACGAGCAGTACTTC | CASSPSSGLYEQYF
TRBJ2-7 | TRBD2 | . | TRBV28 | TGTGCCAGCGCCGGGACTAGCGGGGATTACTACGAGCAGTACTTC | CASAGTSGDYYEQYF